This TCR beta chain came from a study of blood T cell repertoires in COVID-19. Study-level information: Acute and convalescent COVID-19 specimens originated in the United States, Italy and Spain. T cells, B-cell-depleted T cells, or PBMCs supplied cDNA or gDNA.

Trimming pared 4 bases from V and 4 bases from J, leaving 5 bases between. The CDR3 sequence is 12 residues long. Methods used by the authors: Reference gene primer amplification gave estimated nucleated cell counts. The method was immunoSEQ multiplex PCR; TCRdb's version includes in-frame clones alone and lacks a portion of them. V, J and clone size are taken as reported in that table, and D and trimming were inferred from the DNA itself. The sample carries roughly 120,000 clones, roughly 83% recorded once. The V gene is TRBV12-3 or TRBV12-4, the J gene TRBJ1-5, with D unresolved. Sequenced: peripheral blood. This sequence originates from a human donor in a cohort sampled during active COVID-19. In nucleotides, the CDR3 is TGTGCCAGCAGTTCTTATAATCAGCCCCAGCATTTT. This sequence encodes CASSSYNQPQHF.